The 22 T cell receptor beta chains reported below all come from one sample, sequenced in a study of response to subunit inactivated influenza vaccine (dated by TCRdb to 2016 to 2018). Library preparation employed RT-PCR. The sample was run on an Illumina HiSeq 2500. TCRdb itself trimmed the public reads at Q25 with fastp, ran MiXCR and retained productive beta chains. Here each entry gathers all rows of one CDR3 protein and keeps the most common genes and DNA. The sample table contains about 700,000 distinct CDR3 sequences; only one count was recorded for roughly 13% of them. The ten largest clones take up less than 7% of the sample. Here the sequenced sample was PBMCs from blood, taken 14 to 15 days before vaccination. These receptors were taken from a middle-aged man who received an inactivated influenza vaccine. Donor details come from another sample of the same person, matched by shared clones.

V gene TRBV20-1 combines with J gene TRBJ2-5; weak D call: TRBD2 (5 bases). This CDR3 spans 12 amino acids. Germline assignment: CDR1 DFQATT and CDR2 SNEGSKA (reference sequence). V lost 5 bases, J lost 2 bases, and 9 bases lay in between. CDR3 DNA: TGCAGTGCTCAACTAGGACAAGAGACCCAGTACTTC. As protein: CSAQLGQETQYF.

The chain is built from TRBV3-1 and TRBJ2-7, with 11 bases identical to TRBD2. The CDR3 consists of 14 residues. Germline CDR1 LGHDT, CDR2 YNNKEL (reference sequence). J lost 5 bases, V lost 4 bases, and 4 bases had no gene match. This CDR3 reads CASSPTSGSNEQYF. DNA of the CDR3: TGTGCCAGCAGCCCAACTAGCGGGAGTAACGAGCAGTACTTC.

This clonotype has a handful of counts. The rearrangement joins TRBV4-1 to TRBJ1-3; the D is unclear. The CDR3 length is 15 residues. V lost 1 base to trimming and J lost 3 bases, with 10 bases between them. Per the germline V gene, CDR1 is MGHRA and CDR2 is YSYEKL. The CDR3 bases are TGCGCCAGCAGCCAAGTGCAATCCCGTGGAAACACCATATATTTT. Amino acids: CASSQVQSRGNTIYF.

The J gene is TRBJ2-1, the V gene TRBV15; 7 bases are a match to TRBD1. CDR3 size: 15 residues. CDR1 and CDR2 from the germline V gene are LNHNV and YYDKDF (reference sequence). The V gene end was trimmed by 4 bases and the J gene end by 0 bases; junction bases not matched to a gene: 3. The CDR3 protein is CATSTRDSSYNEQFF. The DNA for the CDR3 is TGTGCCACCAGCACTCGGGACAGCTCCTACAATGAGCAGTTCTTC. Looking up the rest from reference TRBV15 and TRBJ2-1 gives the full variable domain: DAMVIQNPRYQVTQFGKPVTLSCSQTLNHNVMYWYQQKSSQAPKLLFHYYDKDFNNEADTPDNFQSRRPNTSFCFLDIRSPGLGDTAMYLCATSTRDSSYNEQFFGPGTRLTVL.

This chain connects TRBV7-9 to TRBJ2-1; D remains ambiguous. Trimming shortened V by 1 base and J by 6 bases, and 7 bases separated the two germline ends. This CDR3 has 13 residues. The V gene's germline CDR1 is SEHNR and CDR2 FQNEAQ (reference sequence). Here the CDR3 reads CASSLVPLNEQFF. In DNA form, the CDR3 reads TGTGCCAGCAGCTTAGTACCCCTCAATGAGCAGTTCTTC.

The sample holds many counts of this clonotype. The rearrangement links TRBV20-1 to TRBJ2-7, with 7 positions matching TRBD2. The CDR3 consists of 14 residues. Per the germline V gene, CDR1 is DFQATT and CDR2 is SNEGSKA (reference sequence). V was pared by 6 bases and J by 2 bases, with 10 bases of the junction left unmatched. CDR3 DNA: TGCAGTGCCCCGAACCAGCGGGGACCCTACGAGCAGTACTTC. Translating gives CSAPNQRGPYEQYF.

The rearrangement joins TRBV7-2 to TRBJ2-5; 14 bases map to TRBD2. The CDR3 is 16 amino acids. CDR1 and CDR2 (germline): SGHTA, FQGNSA. J lost 1 base, V lost 4 bases, and 2 bases had no gene match. The CDR3 sequence: CASSSGLAGGQETQYF. The CDR3 DNA follows: TGTGCCAGCAGCTCAGGACTAGCGGGGGGCCAAGAGACCCAGTACTTC.

This chain links TRBV7-2 with TRBJ2-3, with D perhaps TRBD1 or TRBD2 (5 bases each). The germline V gene encodes CDR1 SGHTA and CDR2 FQGNSA. Trimming took 5 bases from V and 3 from J, leaving 18 bases between them. This CDR3 region has 16 residues. This CDR3 is CASSRGRNRRTDTQYF. As DNA, the CDR3 is TGTGCCAGCAGCCGGGGACGGAACAGGCGGACAGATACGCAGTATTTT. Drawing the rest from reference TRBV7-2 and TRBJ2-3, the complete variable domain is GAGVSQSPSNKVTEKGKDVELRCDPISGHTALYWYRQSLGQGLEFLIYFQGNSAPDKSGLPSDRFSAERTGGSVSTLTIQRTQQEDSAVYLCASSRGRNRRTDTQYFGPGTRLTVL.

The genes are TRBV20-1 and TRBJ2-1; 11 bases are a match to TRBD2. Germline V CDR1 and CDR2: DFQATT, SNEGSKA (reference sequence). The length of the CDR3 is 14 residues. V trimming: 6 bases; J trimming: 9 bases; junction bases outside the gene matches: 10. The CDR3 DNA reads as TGCAGTGCCAACGGACTAGCGGGCTTAAGTGAGCAGTTCTTC. Translating gives CSANGLAGLSEQFF.

The rearrangement joins TRBV5-6 to TRBJ1-2; D is uncertain. V lost 0 bases and J 2 bases, leaving 8 bases between the germline ends. This CDR3 contains 14 residues. Germline CDR1 SGHDT, CDR2 YYEEEE. CDR3 coding DNA: TGTGCCAGCAGCTTGGGGGCCACCAACTATGGCTACACCTTC. Its translation is CASSLGATNYGYTF. Looking up the rest from reference TRBV5-6 and TRBJ1-2 gives the full variable domain: DAGVTQSPTHLIKTRGQQVTLRCSPKSGHDTVSWYQQALGQGPQFIFQYYEEEERQRGNFPDRFSGHQFPNYSSELNVNALLLGDSALYLCASSLGATNYGYTFGSGTRLTVV.

This clonotype was counted a few times. The J gene is TRBJ1-5, the V gene TRBV12-3 or TRBV12-4, with 7 bases aligning to TRBD1. The V and J ends lost 3 bases and 2 bases, in that order; junction bases with no gene match: 7. The CDR3 has 16 residues. CDR3 sequence: CASSLRGGLGNQPQHF. CDR3 in DNA: TGTGCCAGCAGTTTGCGAGGGGGCCTTGGCAATCAGCCCCAGCATTTT.

This clonotype was recorded at least ten times. This rearrangement joins TRBV27 to TRBJ1-5; D is undetermined. V lost 6 bases, J lost 2 bases, and 11 bases lay in between. The V gene's germline CDR1 is MNHEY and CDR2 SMNVEV (reference sequence). CDR3 size: 14 residues. CDR3 coding DNA: TGTGCCAGCAGCCGTAATGACGGCAATCAGCCCCAGCATTTT. Its translation: CASSRNDGNQPQHF.

The gene calls are TRBV24-1 and TRBJ2-1, with D perhaps matching TRBD1 or TRBD2 (6 bases each). Germline values: CDR1 KGHDR, CDR2 SFDVKD. The CDR3 is 15 residues long. V was shortened by 3 bases and J by 6 bases, with 14 bases between the two germline ends. The CDR3 DNA reads TGTGCCACCAGTGATGGACGGGGGCGAGCCAATGAGCAGTTCTTC. Residues: CATSDGRGRANEQFF.

This clonotype was counted many times. The chain is built from TRBV24-1 and TRBJ2-1; D may be TRBD1 or TRBD2 (5 bases each). CDR3 length: 13 residues. CDR1 and CDR2 from the germline V gene are KGHDR and SFDVKD. Trimming took off 3 bases at V and 11 bases at J, with 13 bases between the two ends. Here the CDR3 reads CATSDPGTDQQFF. In DNA, the CDR3 is TGTGCCACCAGTGATCCAGGGACGGATCAGCAGTTCTTC.

This clonotype was found a few times. In DNA form, the CDR3 reads TGCGCCAGCAGCCTGACTAGCGGGAGGGAGGCCTACAATGAGCAGTTCTTC. Its protein product is CASSLTSGREAYNEQFF. The chain uses TRBV5-1 and TRBJ2-1, with 14 bases fitting TRBD2. In germline, CDR1 is SGHRS, CDR2 YFSETQ. Trimming at V came to 4 bases and at J to 2 bases, leaving 5 bases not matched to a gene. There are 17 residues in the CDR3.

This clonotype was observed a handful of times. The J gene is TRBJ2-1, the V gene TRBV11-2; TRBD2 matches 10 bases. The ends lost 5 bases at V and 7 bases at J; junction bases unmatched: 8. The CDR3 sequence is 15 residues long. Germline CDR1 is SGHAT and CDR2 is FQNNGV. The DNA of the CDR3 is TGTGCCAGCAGCCCCGAGGGAGCGGGAGGGAATGAGCAGTTCTTC. Translation gives CASSPEGAGGNEQFF.

This clonotype was recorded a few times. The chain uses TRBV6-2 or TRBV6-3 and TRBJ1-1; D ambiguous. From germline, CDR1 is MNHEY and CDR2 SVGEGT. V gave up 0 bases and J gave up 4 bases, with 6 bases separating them. The CDR3 sequence is 13 residues long. CDR3 in amino acids: CASSYSDRTEAFF. The CDR3 region has the DNA TGTGCCAGCAGTTACTCGGACCGCACTGAAGCTTTCTTT.

This clonotype came up many times. V usage is TRBV20-1 and J usage is TRBJ2-7, with D perhaps TRBD2 (6 bases). CDR3 size: 15 residues. Germline CDR1 DFQATT, CDR2 SNEGSKA (reference sequence). Trimming left V 6 bases short and J 5 bases short, with 23 bases between. This CDR3 is CSACVVGEERNEQYF. The CDR3 DNA is TGCAGTGCCTGCGTGGTGGGGGAGGAACGGAACGAGCAGTACTTC.

This clonotype came up many times. The chain links TRBV9 to TRBJ1-2; tentatively, D is TRBD1 (5 bases). Germline CDR1 and CDR2: SGDLS and YYNGEE. There are 15 residues in the CDR3. V lost 4 bases and J lost 8, with 21 bases in between. CDR3 DNA sequence: TGTGCCAGCAGCTATTGGGACGGACTTGTTGACGGCTACACCTTC. Protein: CASSYWDGLVDGYTF.

A few counts support this clonotype. V usage is TRBV20-1 and J usage is TRBJ1-3, with a tentative D call TRBD1 (5 bases). The CDR3 covers 13 residues. CDR1 and CDR2 from the germline V gene are DFQATT and SNEGSKA (reference sequence). Trimming stripped 3 bases from V and 4 bases from J, with 10 bases between. This chain's CDR3 is CSASRDSGNTIYF. CDR3 bases: TGCAGTGCTAGCAGGGATTCCGGAAACACCATATATTTT.

This clonotype was detected ten times or more. The V and J genes are TRBV29-1 and TRBJ2-3; TRBD2 aligns across 9 bases. The CDR3 covers 15 residues. The germline gives CDR1 SQVTM, CDR2 ANQGSEA. Trimming cost V 5 bases and J 4 bases; bases outside gene matches: 10. CDR3 bases: TGCAGCGTTCCGGGTAGCGGGGGAGCTTCAGATACGCAGTATTTT. Its translation: CSVPGSGGASDTQYF.

V and J are TRBV20-1 and TRBJ2-3; either TRBD1 or TRBD2 may supply D (6 bases each). The CDR3 is 15 residues long. Trimming removed 4 bases at V and 1 base at J, with 15 bases between. The germline CDR1 and CDR2 sequences are DFQATT and SNEGSKA (reference sequence). The CDR3 sequence: CSANLGGAGTDTQYF. CDR3 in DNA: TGCAGTGCTAATTTGGGGGGCGCAGGCACAGATACGCAGTATTTT.